Presented here are 22 T cell receptor beta chains from one specimen sequenced in a study of regulatory and conventional T cells in RAG deficiency. The sorted conventional CD4+ T cells were CD25-low and CD127-high, with genomic DNA sequenced. Data came from immunoSEQ multiplex PCR; TCRdb stores just in-frame clones and leaves some out. The table has 45,000 to 50,000 clones, approximately 90% seen once. These data also formed part of another study, on regulatory T cells. This second study notes: Amplification used 52 TRBV primers and 13 TRBJ primers.

The sequenced sample consisted of CD4+ effector T cells sorted from blood. The source of these receptors is a human donor in good health.

This clone was seen more than once but under ten times. The V and J genes are TRBV7-9 and TRBJ1-4; 12 nucleotides align to TRBD1. Germline V gene sequence: CDR1 SEHNR, CDR2 FQNEAQ (reference sequence). The CDR3 loop spans 16 amino acids. Losses at the gene ends were 6 bases for V and 8 bases for J; bases not matched to a gene: 10. The CDR3 loop is CASSPGTGGTEEKLFF. The DNA for the CDR3 is TGTGCCAGCAGTCCAGGGACAGGGGGCACCGAGGAAAAACTGTTTTTT. Full variable domain (missing parts from reference TRBV7-9 and TRBJ1-4): DTGVSQNPRHKITKRGQNVTFRCDPISEHNRLYWYRQTLGQGPEFLTYFQNEAQLEKSRLLSDRFSAERPKGSFSTLEIQRTEQGDSAMYLCASSPGTGGTEEKLFFGSGTQLSVL.

The V and J genes are TRBV27 and TRBJ2-5; 12 bases match TRBD2. Germline CDR1 and CDR2: MNHEY and SMNVEV (reference sequence). CDR3 length: 17 amino acids. J gave up 0 bases and V 2 bases, and 4 bases lay outside the gene matches. The CDR3 nucleotides are TGTGCCAGCAGTTTAACCGGGACTAGCGGGTACCAAGAGACCCAGTACTTC. Translation: CASSLTGTSGYQETQYF.

The chain combines TRBV7-2 with TRBJ2-7; no clear D gene. Between the trimmed V and J ends, which lost 3 bases and 2 bases, there was a span of 8 bases. The CDR3 extends over 13 amino acids. CDR1 is SGHTA, CDR2 FQGNSA, per germline. This CDR3 reads CASSLMRTYEQYF. CDR3 nucleotides: TGTGCCAGCAGCTTGATGAGAACCTACGAGCAGTACTTC.

The chain recombines TRBV28 with TRBJ2-5, with 11 nucleotides matching TRBD1. CDR3 length: 16 residues. V lost 6 bases to trimming and J lost 1 base; unmatched junction nucleotides: 7. Germline lookup yields CDR1 MDHEN and CDR2 SYDVKM. The CDR3 loop reads CASRGGGQGVQETQYF. The CDR3 bases are TGTGCCAGCAGGGGAGGGGGACAGGGGGTCCAAGAGACCCAGTACTTC.

Concerning this clone itself: The junction shows a germline mismatch at one end, possibly a read error. Different DNA sequences within this sample yield the same CDR3. The chain carries TRBV7-7 and TRBJ2-2, with 7 bases matching TRBD1. CDR3 length equals 15 residues. Germline CDR1 reads SSHAT; CDR2 reads FNYEAQ (reference sequence). CDR3 amino acids: CASSLGGPNTGELFF. The CDR3 DNA is TGTGCTAGCAGCTTAGGGGGCCCAAACACCGGGGAGCTGTTTTTT.

The chain employs TRBV6-5 and TRBJ2-1; 7 bases are shared with TRBD1. Germline CDR1 MNHEY, CDR2 SVGAGI. V shed 8 bases, J shed 7 bases, and the junction held 8 bases outside the gene matches. This CDR3 region has 13 residues. This chain's CDR3 is CASGWQGENEQFF. The CDR3, as DNA: TGTGCCAGCGGGTGGCAGGGGGAGAATGAGCAGTTCTTC.

The chain recombines TRBV7-2 with TRBJ2-4; D perhaps matches TRBD1 (5 bases). Germline CDR1 is SGHTA and CDR2 is FQGNSA. The CDR3 runs to 13 residues. The V end lost 5 bases, the J end lost 9 bases, and 14 bases lay between the germline ends. CDR3 nucleotides: TGTGCCAGCAGCCCCGCCAGGGAAGGCATTCAGTACTTC. As protein: CASSPAREGIQYF.

This chain links TRBV5-8 with TRBJ2-7; 8 bases fit TRBD1. Looked up from germline, CDR1 is SGHTS and CDR2 is YDEGEE. V shed 5 bases, J shed 10 bases, and the junction held 11 bases outside the gene matches. The CDR3 sequence is 13 residues long. The CDR3 loop reads CASRLRDRLPQYF. The CDR3 bases are TGTGCCAGCAGGTTGAGGGACAGGCTCCCTCAGTACTTC. The entire variable domain, with the rest obtained from reference TRBV5-8 and TRBJ2-7, is as follows: EAGVTQSPTHLIKTRGQQATLRCSPISGHTSVYWYQQALGLGLQFLLWYDEGEERNRGNFPPRFSGRQFPNYSSELNVNALELEDSALYLCASRLRDRLPQYFGPGTRLTVT.

V gene TRBV6-1 combines with J gene TRBJ2-7; D tentatively reads TRBD1 or TRBD2 (5 bases each). The CDR3 covers 15 residues. V lost 11 bases to trimming and J lost 6 bases, with 26 bases between them. Germline V gene lookup returns CDR1 MNHNS and CDR2 SASEGT. CDR3 bases: TGTGCCTCCGAATTTGAGACAAGGCCGAGGGGCGAGCAGTACTTC. It is translated as CASEFETRPRGEQYF.

This clone was detected a few times. The V call is TRBV19, the J call TRBJ1-1, with TRBD1 as a possible D gene (5 bases). The CDR3 is made up of 13 amino acids. The V gene lost 4 bases and the J gene lost 5 bases, with 11 bases spanning the gap. Germline lookup yields CDR1 LNHDA and CDR2 SQIVND (reference sequence). This CDR3 is CASSTQGGTEAFF. As DNA, the CDR3 is TGTGCCAGTAGTACGCAGGGAGGGACTGAAGCTTTCTTT.

This CDR3 is CASLGTVNTGELFF. The CDR3 nucleotides are TGTGCCAGCCTGGGGACTGTAAACACCGGGGAGCTGTTTTTT. The V and J genes are TRBV6-5 and TRBJ2-2; tentatively, D is TRBD2 (6 bases). The CDR3 length is 14 residues. The germline V and J ends were trimmed by 8 bases and 2 bases, with 12 bases remaining between them. Germline V gives CDR1 MNHEY, CDR2 SVGAGI.

This chain connects TRBV6-5 to TRBJ2-2, with 8 bases that match TRBD1. Germline trimming cut 6 bases from V and 2 bases from J; bases unmatched to any gene: 5. The CDR3 is 15 amino acids. Germline assignment: CDR1 MNHEY and CDR2 SVGAGI. The CDR3 spells CASRPDRGNTGELFF. CDR3 bases: TGTGCCAGCAGGCCAGACAGGGGCAACACCGGGGAGCTGTTTTTT.

This chain connects TRBV19 to TRBJ1-1; the D is unclear. The CDR3 contains 12 residues. V lost 5 bases to trimming and J lost 1 base, with 5 bases between them. The germline gives CDR1 LNHDA, CDR2 SQIVND (reference sequence). The CDR3 region has the DNA TGTGCCAGTAGTTCAGAGAACACTGAAGCTTTCTTT. Residues: CASSSENTEAFF.

The gene calls are TRBV5-1 and TRBJ2-7, with unresolved D. The germline V gene encodes CDR1 SGHRS and CDR2 YFSETQ. CDR3 length equals 15 residues. V shed 5 bases and J shed 2 bases, with 17 bases lying between them. CDR3: CASSDLGHPTYEQYF. The DNA for the CDR3 is TGCGCCAGCAGTGATTTGGGCCACCCTACCTACGAGCAGTACTTC.

This clone was recorded a few times. The V call is TRBV7-6, the J call TRBJ1-1; D is unclear. The CDR3 runs 15 residues. V shed 4 bases and J shed 1 base, with 13 bases lying between them. Germline V gives CDR1 SGHVS, CDR2 FNYEAQ. In DNA form, the CDR3 reads TGTGCCAGCAGCTCGGGAAGGTTCGGGAACACTGAAGCTTTCTTT. It encodes CASSSGRFGNTEAFF.

V gene TRBV5-4 combines with J gene TRBJ2-3; 7 nucleotides line up with TRBD1. Germline V gives CDR1 SGHNT, CDR2 YYREEE (reference sequence). J was trimmed by 4 bases and V by 7 bases; bases with no gene match: 15. The CDR3 runs to 16 residues. CDR3 sequence reads: CASPGIGTVVADTQYF. The CDR3, as DNA: TGTGCCAGCCCGGGAATCGGGACAGTTGTGGCAGATACGCAGTATTTT.

The chain joins TRBV7-9 to TRBJ2-7; 12 bases are shared with TRBD1. The germline gives CDR1 SEHNR, CDR2 FQNEAQ (reference sequence). This CDR3 contains 15 residues. The ends lost 5 bases at V and 2 bases at J; junction bases unmatched: 4. The CDR3 DNA reads as TGTGCCAGCAGCCATGGGACAGGGGGCGCCTACGAGCAGTACTTC. This encodes CASSHGTGGAYEQYF.

In DNA form, the CDR3 reads TGTGCCAGCAGCGTAAATTCCGGGGAGCTGTTTTTT. Translated, it gives CASSVNSGELFF. This chain joins TRBV9 and TRBJ2-2; D gene uncertain. The CDR3 loop spans 12 amino acids. Germline CDR1 is SGDLS and CDR2 is YYNGEE. V lost 1 base and J 6 bases, leaving 4 bases between the germline ends.

This clone has only a few counts. V usage is TRBV30 and J usage is TRBJ2-3; D is perhaps TRBD2 (5 bases). CDR3 length: 15 amino acids. Germline V gene lookup returns CDR1 GTSNPN and CDR2 SVGIG (reference sequence). The V end lost 2 bases, the J end lost 4 bases, and 16 bases lay between the germline ends. The CDR3 here is CAWSSTSGMADTQYF. The CDR3 DNA reads TGTGCCTGGAGTAGTACGTCGGGGATGGCAGATACGCAGTATTTT. Variable domain in full (rest from reference TRBV30 and TRBJ2-3): SQTIHQWPATLVQPVGSPLSLECTVEGTSNPNLYWYRQAAGRGLQLLFYSVGIGQISSEVPQNLSASRPQDRQFILSSKKLLLSDSGFYLCAWSSTSGMADTQYFGPGTRLTVL.

V gene TRBV27 combines with J gene TRBJ1-2; weak D call: TRBD1 (5 bases). The CDR3 length is 18 residues. Trimming stripped 5 bases from V and 0 bases from J, with 22 bases between. Germline values: CDR1 MNHEY, CDR2 SMNVEV (reference sequence). In nucleotides, the CDR3 is TGTGCCAGCAGTCCAAGATTAGGTGGGGCGACCTCTAACTATGGCTACACCTTC. Protein: CASSPRLGGATSNYGYTF.

The CDR3 spells CAWRMGLAGGTGELFF. CDR3 in DNA: TGTGCCTGGAGGATGGGATTAGCGGGAGGCACCGGGGAGCTGTTTTTT. J is TRBJ2-2 and V is TRBV30; 10 positions agree with TRBD2. The trim removed 3 bases at V and 4 bases at J, leaving 8 bases unmatched. Germline-derived CDR1 and CDR2 are GTSNPN and SVGIG (reference sequence). The CDR3 is made up of 16 amino acids. The complete variable domain, with remaining parts taken from reference TRBV30 and TRBJ2-2, reads SQTIHQWPATLVQPVGSPLSLECTVEGTSNPNLYWYRQAAGRGLQLLFYSVGIGQISSEVPQNLSASRPQDRQFILSSKKLLLSDSGFYLCAWRMGLAGGTGELFFGEGSRLTVL.

This clone was seen just once. This chain joins TRBV7-6 and TRBJ1-5; 11 nucleotides match TRBD1. J gave up 6 bases and V 4 bases, and 2 bases lay outside the gene matches. The germline V gene encodes CDR1 SGHVS and CDR2 FNYEAQ. The CDR3 has 14 residues. The CDR3 region is CASSSGTGGQPQHF. In nucleotides, the CDR3 is TGTGCCAGCAGCTCCGGGACAGGGGGTCAGCCCCAGCATTTT.